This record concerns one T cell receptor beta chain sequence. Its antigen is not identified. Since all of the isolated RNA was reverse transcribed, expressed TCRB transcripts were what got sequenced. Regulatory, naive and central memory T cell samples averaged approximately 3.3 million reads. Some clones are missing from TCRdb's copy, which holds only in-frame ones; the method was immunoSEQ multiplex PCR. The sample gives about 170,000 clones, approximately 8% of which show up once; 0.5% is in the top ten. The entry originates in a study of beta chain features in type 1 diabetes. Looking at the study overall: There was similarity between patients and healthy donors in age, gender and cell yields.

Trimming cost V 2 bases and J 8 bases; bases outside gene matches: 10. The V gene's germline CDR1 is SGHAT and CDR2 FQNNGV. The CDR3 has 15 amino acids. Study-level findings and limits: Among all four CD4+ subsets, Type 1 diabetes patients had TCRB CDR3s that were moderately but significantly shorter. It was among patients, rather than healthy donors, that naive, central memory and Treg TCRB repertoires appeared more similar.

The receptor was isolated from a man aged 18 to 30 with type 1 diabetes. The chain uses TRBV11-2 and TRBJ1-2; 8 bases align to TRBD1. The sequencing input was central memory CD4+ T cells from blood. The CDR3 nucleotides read TGTGCCAGCAGCTTAATCGGACAGGGAGCGCCCGGCTACACCTTC. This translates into CASSLIGQGAPGYTF.